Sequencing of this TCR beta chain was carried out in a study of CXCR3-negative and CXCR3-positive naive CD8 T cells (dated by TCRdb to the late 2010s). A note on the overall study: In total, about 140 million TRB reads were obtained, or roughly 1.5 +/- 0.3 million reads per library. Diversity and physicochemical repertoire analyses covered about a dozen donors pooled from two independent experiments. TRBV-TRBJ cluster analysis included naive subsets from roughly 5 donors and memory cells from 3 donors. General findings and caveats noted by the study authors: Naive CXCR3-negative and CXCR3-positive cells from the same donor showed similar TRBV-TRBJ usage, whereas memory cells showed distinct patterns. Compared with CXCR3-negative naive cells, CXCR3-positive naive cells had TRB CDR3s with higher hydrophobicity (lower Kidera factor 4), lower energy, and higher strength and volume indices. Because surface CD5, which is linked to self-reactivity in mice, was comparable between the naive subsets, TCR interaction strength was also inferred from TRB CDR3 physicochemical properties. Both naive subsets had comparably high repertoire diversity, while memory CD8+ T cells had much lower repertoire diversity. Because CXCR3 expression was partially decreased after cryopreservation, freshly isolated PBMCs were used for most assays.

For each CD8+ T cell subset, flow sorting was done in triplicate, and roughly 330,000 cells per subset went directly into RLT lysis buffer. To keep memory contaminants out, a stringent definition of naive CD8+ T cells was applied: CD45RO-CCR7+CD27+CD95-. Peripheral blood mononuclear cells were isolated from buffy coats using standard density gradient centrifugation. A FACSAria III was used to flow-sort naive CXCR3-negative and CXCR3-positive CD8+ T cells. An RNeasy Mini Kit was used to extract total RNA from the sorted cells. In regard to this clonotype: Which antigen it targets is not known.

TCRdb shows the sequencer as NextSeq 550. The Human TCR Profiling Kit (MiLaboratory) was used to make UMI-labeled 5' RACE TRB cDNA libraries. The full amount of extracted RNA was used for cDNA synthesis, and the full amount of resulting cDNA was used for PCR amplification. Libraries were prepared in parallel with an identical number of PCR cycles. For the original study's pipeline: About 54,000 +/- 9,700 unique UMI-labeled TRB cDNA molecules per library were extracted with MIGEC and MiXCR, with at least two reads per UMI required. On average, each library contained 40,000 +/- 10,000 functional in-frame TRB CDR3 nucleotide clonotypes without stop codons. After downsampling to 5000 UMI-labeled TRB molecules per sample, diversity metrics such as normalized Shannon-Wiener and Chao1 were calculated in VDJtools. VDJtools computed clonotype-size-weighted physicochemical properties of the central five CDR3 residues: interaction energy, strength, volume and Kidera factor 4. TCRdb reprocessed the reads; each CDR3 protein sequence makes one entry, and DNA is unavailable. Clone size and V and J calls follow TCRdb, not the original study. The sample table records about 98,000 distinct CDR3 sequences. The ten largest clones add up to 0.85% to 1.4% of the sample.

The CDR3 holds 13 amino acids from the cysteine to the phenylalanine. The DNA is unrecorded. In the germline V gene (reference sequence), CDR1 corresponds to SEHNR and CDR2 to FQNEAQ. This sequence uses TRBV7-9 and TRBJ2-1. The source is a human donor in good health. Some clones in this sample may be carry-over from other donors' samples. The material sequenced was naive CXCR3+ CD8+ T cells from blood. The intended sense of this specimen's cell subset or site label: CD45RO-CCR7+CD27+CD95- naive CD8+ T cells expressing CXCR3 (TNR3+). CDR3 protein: CASSLGGRPEQFF.